Detailed here is one T cell receptor (beta chain). Its antigen remains unidentified. The protocol was immunoSEQ multiplex PCR, while the TCRdb copy is restricted to in-frame clones and leaves out a portion. The sample has about 31,000 clones, over 75% seen once; the top ten hold about 25%. This sample is drawn from a study of OX40 agonist ivuxolimab in advanced cancers. Looking at the study overall: Two patients with cutaneous melanoma and one with hepatocellular carcinoma, three in total, showed partial responses. Study-level results: The work left the antigen specificity of expanded peripheral T cells undetermined.

Blood sampling took place at baseline, cycle 4 day 1, and cycle 7 day 1. V was pared by 2 bases and J by 3 bases, with 2 bases of the junction left unmatched. The CDR3 covers 13 residues. Germline assignment: CDR1 SGHRS and CDR2 YFSETQ. The material sequenced was CD4+ or CD8+ T cells sorted from blood, taken in a trial of the OX40 agonist ivuxolimab. This chain uses TRBV5-1 with TRBJ2-7; TRBD1 matches 7 bases. The clonotype comes from an adult with an advanced solid tumor such as melanoma, head and neck, liver or kidney cancer. CDR3 nucleotides: TGCGCCAGCAGCTTACCAGGGGGCTACGAGCAGTACTTC. Protein sequence: CASSLPGGYEQYF.